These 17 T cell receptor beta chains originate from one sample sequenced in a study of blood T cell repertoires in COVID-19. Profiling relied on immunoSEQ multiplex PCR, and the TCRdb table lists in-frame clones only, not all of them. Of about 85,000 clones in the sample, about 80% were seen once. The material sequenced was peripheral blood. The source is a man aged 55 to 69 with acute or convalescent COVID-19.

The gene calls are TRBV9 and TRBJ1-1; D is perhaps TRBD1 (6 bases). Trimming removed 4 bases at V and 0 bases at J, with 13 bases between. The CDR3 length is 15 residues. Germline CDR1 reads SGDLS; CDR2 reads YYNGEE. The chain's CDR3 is CASSPQGQLNTEAFF. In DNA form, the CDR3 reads TGTGCCAGCAGCCCCCAAGGACAGCTGAACACTGAAGCTTTCTTT.

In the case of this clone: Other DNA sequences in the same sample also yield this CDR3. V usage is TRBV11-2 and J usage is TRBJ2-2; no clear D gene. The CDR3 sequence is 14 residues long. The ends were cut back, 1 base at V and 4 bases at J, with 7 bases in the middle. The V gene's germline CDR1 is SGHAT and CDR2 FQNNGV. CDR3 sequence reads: CASSLGTGTGELFF. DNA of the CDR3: TGTGCCAGCAGCTTAGGCACGGGCACCGGGGAGCTGTTTTTT.

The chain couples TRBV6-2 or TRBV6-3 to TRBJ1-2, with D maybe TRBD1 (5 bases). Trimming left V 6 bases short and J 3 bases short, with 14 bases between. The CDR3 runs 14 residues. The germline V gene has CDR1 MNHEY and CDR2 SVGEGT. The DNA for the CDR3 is TGTGCCAGCAGCCCAAACGGGGGATACTATGGCTACACCTTC. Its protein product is CASSPNGGYYGYTF.

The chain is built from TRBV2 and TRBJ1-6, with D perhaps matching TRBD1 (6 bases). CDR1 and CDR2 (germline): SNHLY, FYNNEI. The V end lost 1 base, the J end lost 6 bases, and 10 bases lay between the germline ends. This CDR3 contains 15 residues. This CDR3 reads CASSEGQGRNSPLHF. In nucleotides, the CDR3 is TGTGCCAGCAGTGAAGGGCAGGGGCGTAATTCACCCCTCCACTTT.

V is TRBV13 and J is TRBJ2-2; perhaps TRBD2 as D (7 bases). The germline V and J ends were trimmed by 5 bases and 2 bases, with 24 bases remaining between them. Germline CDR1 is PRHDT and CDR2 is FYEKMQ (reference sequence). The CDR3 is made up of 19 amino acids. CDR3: CASSGVVRKGGYNTGELFF. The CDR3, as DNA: TGTGCCAGCAGCGGCGTTGTCAGAAAGGGGGGGTATAACACCGGGGAGCTGTTTTTT.

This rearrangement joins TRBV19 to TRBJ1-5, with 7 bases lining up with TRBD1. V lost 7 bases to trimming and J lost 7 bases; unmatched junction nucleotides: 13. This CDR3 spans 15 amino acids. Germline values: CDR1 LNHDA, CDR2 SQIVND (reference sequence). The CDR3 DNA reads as TGTGCCAGTACCGAGGGGACGGGACAGATACAGCCCCAGCATTTT. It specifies CASTEGTGQIQPQHF.

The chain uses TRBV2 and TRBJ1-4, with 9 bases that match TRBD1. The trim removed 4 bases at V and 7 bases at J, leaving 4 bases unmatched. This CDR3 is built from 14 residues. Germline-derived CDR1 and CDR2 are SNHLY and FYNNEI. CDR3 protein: CASSGQGESEKLFF. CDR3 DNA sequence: TGTGCCAGCAGTGGACAGGGGGAGAGTGAAAAACTGTTTTTT. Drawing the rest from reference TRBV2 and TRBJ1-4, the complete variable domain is EPEVTQTPSHQVTQMGQEVILRCVPISNHLYFYWYRQILGQKVEFLVSFYNNEISEKSEIFDDQFSVERPDGSNFTLKIRSTKLEDSAMYFCASSGQGESEKLFFGSGTQLSVL.

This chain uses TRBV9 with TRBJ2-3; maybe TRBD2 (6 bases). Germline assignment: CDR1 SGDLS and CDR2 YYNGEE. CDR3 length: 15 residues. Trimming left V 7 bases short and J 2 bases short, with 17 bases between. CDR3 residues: CASGRMGGITDTQYF. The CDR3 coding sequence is TGTGCCAGCGGGAGAATGGGGGGAATCACAGATACGCAGTATTTT.

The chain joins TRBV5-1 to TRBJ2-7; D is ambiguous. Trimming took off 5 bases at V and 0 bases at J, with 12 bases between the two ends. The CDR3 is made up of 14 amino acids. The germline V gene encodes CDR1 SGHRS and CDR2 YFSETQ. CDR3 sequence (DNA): TGCGCCAGCAGAAACAGAATAAGCTCCTACGAGCAGTACTTC. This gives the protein CASRNRISSYEQYF.

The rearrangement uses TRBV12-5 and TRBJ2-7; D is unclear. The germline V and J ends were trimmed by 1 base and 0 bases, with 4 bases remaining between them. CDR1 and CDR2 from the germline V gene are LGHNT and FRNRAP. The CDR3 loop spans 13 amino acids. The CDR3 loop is CASGLASSYEQYF. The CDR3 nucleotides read TGTGCTAGTGGTTTGGCTAGCTCCTACGAGCAGTACTTC.

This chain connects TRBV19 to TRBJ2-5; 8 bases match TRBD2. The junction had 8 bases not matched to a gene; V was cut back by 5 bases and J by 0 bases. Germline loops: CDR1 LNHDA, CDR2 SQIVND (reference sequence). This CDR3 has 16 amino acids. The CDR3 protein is CASSPLAGGYQETQYF. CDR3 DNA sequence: TGTGCCAGTAGTCCTCTTGCGGGGGGATACCAAGAGACCCAGTACTTC.

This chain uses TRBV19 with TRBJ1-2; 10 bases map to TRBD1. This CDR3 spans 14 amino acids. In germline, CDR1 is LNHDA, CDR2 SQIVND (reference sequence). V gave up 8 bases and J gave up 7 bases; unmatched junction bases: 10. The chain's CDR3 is CASRYRDRGIGYTF. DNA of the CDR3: TGTGCCAGTCGATACCGGGACAGGGGTATTGGCTACACCTTC.

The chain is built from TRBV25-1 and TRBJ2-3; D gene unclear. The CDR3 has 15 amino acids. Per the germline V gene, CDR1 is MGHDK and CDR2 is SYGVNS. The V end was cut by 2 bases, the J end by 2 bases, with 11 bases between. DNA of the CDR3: TGTGCCAGCAGTGAAACGCGGCAGCACACAGATACGCAGTATTTT. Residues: CASSETRQHTDTQYF. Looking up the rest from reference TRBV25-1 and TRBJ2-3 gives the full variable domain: EADIYQTPRYLVIGTGKKITLECSQTMGHDKMYWYQQDPGMELHLIHYSYGVNSTEKGDLSSESTVSRIRTEHFPLTLESARPSHTSQYLCASSETRQHTDTQYFGPGTRLTVL.

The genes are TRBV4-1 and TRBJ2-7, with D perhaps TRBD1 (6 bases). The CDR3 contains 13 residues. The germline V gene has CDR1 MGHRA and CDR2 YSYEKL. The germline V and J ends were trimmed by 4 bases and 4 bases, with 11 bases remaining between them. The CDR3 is CASSLGTSYEQYF. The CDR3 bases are TGCGCCAGCAGCCTCGGGACATCTTACGAGCAGTACTTC.

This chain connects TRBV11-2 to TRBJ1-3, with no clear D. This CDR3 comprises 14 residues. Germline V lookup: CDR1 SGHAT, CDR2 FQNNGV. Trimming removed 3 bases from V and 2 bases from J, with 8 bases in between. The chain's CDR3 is CASSFNRPGNTIYF. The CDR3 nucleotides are TGTGCCAGCAGCTTTAACAGACCTGGAAACACCATATATTTT.

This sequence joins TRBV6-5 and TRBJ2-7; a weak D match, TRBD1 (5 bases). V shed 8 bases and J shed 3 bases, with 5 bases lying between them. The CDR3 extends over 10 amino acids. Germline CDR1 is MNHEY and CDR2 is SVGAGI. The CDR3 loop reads CASGHYEQYF. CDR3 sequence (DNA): TGTGCCAGCGGACACTACGAGCAGTACTTC.

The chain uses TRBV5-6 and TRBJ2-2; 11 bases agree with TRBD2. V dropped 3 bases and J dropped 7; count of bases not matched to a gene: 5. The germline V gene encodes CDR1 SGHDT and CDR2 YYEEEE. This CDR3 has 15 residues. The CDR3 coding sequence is TGTGCCAGCAGCTACACTAGCGGGGGAATCGGGGAGCTGTTTTTT. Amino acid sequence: CASSYTSGGIGELFF. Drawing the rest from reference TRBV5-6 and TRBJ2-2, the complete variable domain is DAGVTQSPTHLIKTRGQQVTLRCSPKSGHDTVSWYQQALGQGPQFIFQYYEEEERQRGNFPDRFSGHQFPNYSSELNVNALLLGDSALYLCASSYTSGGIGELFFGEGSRLTVL.